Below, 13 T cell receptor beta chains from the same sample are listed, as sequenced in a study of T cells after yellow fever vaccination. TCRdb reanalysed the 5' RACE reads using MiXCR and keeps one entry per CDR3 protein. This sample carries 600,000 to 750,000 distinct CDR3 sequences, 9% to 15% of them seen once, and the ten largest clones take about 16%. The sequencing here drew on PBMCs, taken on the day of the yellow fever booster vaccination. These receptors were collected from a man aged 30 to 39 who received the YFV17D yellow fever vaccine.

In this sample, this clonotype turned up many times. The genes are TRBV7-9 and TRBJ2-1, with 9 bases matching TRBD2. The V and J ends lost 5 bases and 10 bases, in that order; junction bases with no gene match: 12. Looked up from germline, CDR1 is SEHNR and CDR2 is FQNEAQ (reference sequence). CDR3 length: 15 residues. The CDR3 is CASSHLTSGLWEQFF. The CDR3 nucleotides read TGTGCCAGCAGCCACCTGACTAGCGGACTTTGGGAGCAGTTCTTC.

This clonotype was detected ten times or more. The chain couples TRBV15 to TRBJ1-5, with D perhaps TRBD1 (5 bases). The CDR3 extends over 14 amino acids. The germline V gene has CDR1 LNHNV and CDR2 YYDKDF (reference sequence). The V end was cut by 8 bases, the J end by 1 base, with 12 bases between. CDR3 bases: TGTGCCACCGGGGAGGGGAGAAGCAATCAGCCCCAGCATTTT. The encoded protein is CATGEGRSNQPQHF. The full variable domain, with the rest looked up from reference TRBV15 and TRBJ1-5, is DAMVIQNPRYQVTQFGKPVTLSCSQTLNHNVMYWYQQKSSQAPKLLFHYYDKDFNNEADTPDNFQSRRPNTSFCFLDIRSPGLGDTAMYLCATGEGRSNQPQHFGDGTRLSIL.

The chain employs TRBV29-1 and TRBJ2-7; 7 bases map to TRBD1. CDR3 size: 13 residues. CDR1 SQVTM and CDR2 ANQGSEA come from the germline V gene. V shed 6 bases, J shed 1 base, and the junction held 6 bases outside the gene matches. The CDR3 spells CSVYRGSSYEQYF. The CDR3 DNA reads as TGCAGCGTATACAGGGGTTCTTCCTACGAGCAGTACTTC.

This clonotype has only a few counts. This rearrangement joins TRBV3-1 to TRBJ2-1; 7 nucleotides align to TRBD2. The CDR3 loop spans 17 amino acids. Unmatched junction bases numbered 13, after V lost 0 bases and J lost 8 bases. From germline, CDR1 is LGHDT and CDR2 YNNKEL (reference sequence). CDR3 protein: CASSQEEGLAVGDEQFF. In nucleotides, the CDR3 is TGTGCCAGCAGCCAAGAAGAAGGGCTAGCGGTGGGGGATGAGCAGTTCTTC.

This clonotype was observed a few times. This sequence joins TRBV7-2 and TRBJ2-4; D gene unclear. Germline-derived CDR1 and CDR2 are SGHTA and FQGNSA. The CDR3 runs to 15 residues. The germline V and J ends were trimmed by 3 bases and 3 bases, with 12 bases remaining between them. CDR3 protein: CASSLGGGVKNIQYF. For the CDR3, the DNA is TGTGCCAGCAGCTTGGGCGGCGGAGTCAAAAACATTCAGTACTTC.

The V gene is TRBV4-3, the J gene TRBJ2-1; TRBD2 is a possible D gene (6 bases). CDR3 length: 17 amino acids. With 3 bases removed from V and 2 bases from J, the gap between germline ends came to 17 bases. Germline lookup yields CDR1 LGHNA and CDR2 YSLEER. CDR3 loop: CASSQAGGGIAYNEQFF. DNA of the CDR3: TGCGCCAGCAGCCAGGCCGGAGGAGGGATTGCCTACAATGAGCAGTTCTTC.

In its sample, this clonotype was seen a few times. The chain's CDR3 is CASTGQINEKLFF. The CDR3 bases are TGTGCCAGCACTGGACAGATTAATGAAAAACTGTTTTTT. The genes are TRBV2 and TRBJ1-4, with a weak D call TRBD1 (6 bases). V was cut by 7 bases and J by 4 bases, with 10 bases left in between. Germline lookup yields CDR1 SNHLY and CDR2 FYNNEI. The CDR3 loop spans 13 amino acids.

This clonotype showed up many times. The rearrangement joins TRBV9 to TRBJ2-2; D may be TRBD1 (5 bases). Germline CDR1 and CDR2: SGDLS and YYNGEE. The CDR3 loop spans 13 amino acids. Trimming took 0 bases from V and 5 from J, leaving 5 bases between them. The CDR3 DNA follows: TGTGCCAGCAGCGTAGAGGGGACCGGGGAGCTGTTTTTT. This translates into CASSVEGTGELFF.

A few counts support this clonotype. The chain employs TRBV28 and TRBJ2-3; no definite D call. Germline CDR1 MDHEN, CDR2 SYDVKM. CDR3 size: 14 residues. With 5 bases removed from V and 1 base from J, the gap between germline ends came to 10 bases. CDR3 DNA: TGTGCCAGCAGTCCGAGCGAGGGCACAGATACGCAGTATTTT. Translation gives CASSPSEGTDTQYF.

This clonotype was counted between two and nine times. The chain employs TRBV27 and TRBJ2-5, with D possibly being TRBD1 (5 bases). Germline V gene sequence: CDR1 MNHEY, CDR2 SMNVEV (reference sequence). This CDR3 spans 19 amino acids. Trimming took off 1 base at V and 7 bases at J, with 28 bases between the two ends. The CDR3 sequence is CASSLYQGSPSKSLLTQYF. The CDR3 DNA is TGTGCCAGCAGTTTATACCAGGGCTCCCCCTCCAAGAGTCTGTTGACCCAGTACTTC.

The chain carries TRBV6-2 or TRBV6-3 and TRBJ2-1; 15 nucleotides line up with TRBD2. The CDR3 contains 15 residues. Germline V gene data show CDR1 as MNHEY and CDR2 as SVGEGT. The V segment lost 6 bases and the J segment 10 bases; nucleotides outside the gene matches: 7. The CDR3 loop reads CASSRTSGRAREQFF. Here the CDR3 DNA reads TGTGCCAGCAGCCGGACTAGCGGGAGGGCTCGAGAGCAGTTCTTC.

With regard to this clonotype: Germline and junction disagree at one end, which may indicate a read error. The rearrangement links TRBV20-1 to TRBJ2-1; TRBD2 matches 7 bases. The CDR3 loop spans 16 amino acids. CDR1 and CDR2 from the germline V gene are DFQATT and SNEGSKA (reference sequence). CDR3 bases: TGCTGTGCTAGTTCAGTCGGACTAGGACTTTACAATGAGCAGTTCTTC. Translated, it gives CCASSVGLGLYNEQFF.

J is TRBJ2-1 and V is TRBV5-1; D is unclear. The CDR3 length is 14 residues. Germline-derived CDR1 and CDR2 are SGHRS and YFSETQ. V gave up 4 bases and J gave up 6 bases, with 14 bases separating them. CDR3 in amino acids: CASSGEGSINEQFF. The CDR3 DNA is TGCGCCAGCAGCGGGGAAGGTTCGATCAATGAGCAGTTCTTC.